This T cell receptor (beta chain) is from a study of blood T cells in healthy people across ages. Points from the study as a whole: Naive CD4+ cell counts and diversity both ran higher in long-lived than in aged donors.

The V end was cut by 2 bases, the J end by 1 base, with 16 bases between. Germline V gene data show CDR1 as SNHLY and CDR2 as FYNNEI. This CDR3 contains 17 residues. The sample holds a few counts of this clonotype. Its antigen is still unknown. Alongside a J-beta primer mix, a sample-barcoded 5' primer served in a second PCR lasting roughly 7 to 11 cycles. Every molecule of cDNA carried a tag from a template-switch adaptor with 12 random nucleotides. Each CDR3 protein gets one entry after TCRdb re-called the 5' RACE reads with MiXCR. Counted here are some 1.5 million distinct CDR3 sequences, 42% occurring once; the ten biggest clones make up about 4.1%.

The material sequenced was blood. J is TRBJ2-3 and V is TRBV2; D gene unclear. This clonotype originated in a woman between 18 and 30 years old in good health. In DNA form, the CDR3 reads TGTGCCAGCAGTGAATCCCTCTCCCCGTACGGCACAGATACGCAGTATTTT. Translating gives CASSESLSPYGTDTQYF.